Shown below are 11 T cell receptor beta chains from a single sample sequenced in a study of CD8 T cells in ankylosing spondylitis. No antigen has been assigned to these receptors. One entry per CDR3 protein results from TCRdb running MiXCR on the 5' RACE reads. There are 700,000 to 1,000,000 distinct CDR3 sequences in the sample; approximately 10% occur only once, and 0.51% lies in the top ten. Study results and caveats: Seemingly characteristic of ankylosing spondylitis blood was a TCR beta motif consisting of fewer than 10 highly homologous variants.

The sequenced sample was blood, either unsorted or a sorted T cell fraction (not recorded which). These receptors all come from a male donor with ankylosing spondylitis.

This clonotype has at least ten counts. The rearrangement uses TRBV29-1 and TRBJ2-2; weak D call: TRBD1 (6 bases). CDR3 length equals 13 residues. Germline lookup yields CDR1 SQVTM and CDR2 ANQGSEA. The V and J ends lost 7 bases and 7 bases respectively, with 16 bases between them. CDR3 protein: CSAGMIGGGELFF. The CDR3 DNA reads as TGCAGCGCTGGAATGATAGGGGGCGGGGAGCTGTTTTTT.

The rearrangement uses TRBV4-2 and TRBJ1-1; D is undetermined. Trimming stripped 2 bases from V and 7 bases from J, with 17 bases between. Looked up from germline, CDR1 is LGHNA and CDR2 is YNFKEQ. The CDR3 consists of 15 residues. The CDR3 nucleotides read TGTGCCAGCAGCCAATTACCAGAGCGCCGGAATGAAGCTTTCTTT. It translates to CASSQLPERRNEAFF.

This clonotype was found many times. This rearrangement joins TRBV6-5 to TRBJ1-5; D not certain. Trimming left V 2 bases short and J 4 bases short, with 6 bases between. CDR3 length: 13 amino acids. CDR1 MNHEY and CDR2 SVGAGI come from the germline V gene. In DNA, the CDR3 is TGTGCCAGCAGTTACGATGGGAATCAGCCCCAGCATTTT. Its protein product is CASSYDGNQPQHF.

The CDR3 DNA is TGTGCCATCAGTTTAGACAGATATCAGCCCCAGCATTTT. Its translation: CAISLDRYQPQHF. V gene TRBV10-3 combines with J gene TRBJ1-5; tentatively, D is TRBD1 (5 bases). Deletions cut 5 bases from V and 5 bases from J, with 10 bases between. Germline values: CDR1 ENHRY, CDR2 SYGVKD. This CDR3 is 13 amino acids long.

This clonotype was counted many times. The gene calls are TRBV7-2 and TRBJ2-1, with D possibly being TRBD2 (5 bases). The CDR3 is made up of 15 amino acids. V lost 1 base, J lost 4 bases, and 11 bases lay in between. Germline CDR1 reads SGHTA; CDR2 reads FQGNSA. Here the CDR3 DNA reads TGTGCCAGCAGCTTAGGTCAGTCGGGGTACAATGAGCAGTTCTTC. Translating it yields CASSLGQSGYNEQFF.

The chain recombines TRBV2 with TRBJ1-5, with D tentatively TRBD1 (6 bases). The CDR3 consists of 19 residues. Germline CDR1 and CDR2: SNHLY and FYNNEI. Between the trimmed V and J ends, which lost 0 bases and 6 bases, there was a span of 24 bases. The CDR3 is CASSEAPHIGGASTQPQHF. The CDR3 nucleotides are TGTGCCAGCAGTGAAGCGCCCCATATCGGGGGGGCATCGACTCAGCCCCAGCATTTT. The full variable domain, its missing parts supplied by reference TRBV2 and TRBJ1-5, is EPEVTQTPSHQVTQMGQEVILRCVPISNHLYFYWYRQILGQKVEFLVSFYNNEISEKSEIFDDQFSVERPDGSNFTLKIRSTKLEDSAMYFCASSEAPHIGGASTQPQHFGDGTRLSIL.

V and J are TRBV6-2 or TRBV6-3 and TRBJ2-1; D not resolved. This CDR3 contains 15 residues. V lost 6 bases and J 4 bases, leaving 16 bases between the germline ends. Looked up from germline, CDR1 is MNHEY and CDR2 is SVGEGT. The CDR3 nucleotides are TGTGCCAGCAGCTCCCTATGGGATTCATACAATGAGCAGTTCTTC. It is translated as CASSSLWDSYNEQFF.

The chain recombines TRBV5-5 with TRBJ2-5; TRBD2 is a possible D gene (5 bases). This CDR3 spans 13 amino acids. Germline CDR1 SGHKS, CDR2 YYEKEE (reference sequence). Trimming removed 4 bases at V and 4 bases at J, with 11 bases between. CDR3 protein: CASSGVAGETQYF. DNA for the CDR3: TGTGCCAGCAGCGGAGTTGCGGGAGAGACCCAGTACTTC.

This chain uses TRBV6-1 with TRBJ1-5; TRBD1 matches at 9 bases. The germline gives CDR1 MNHNS, CDR2 SASEGT. The junction had 14 bases not matched to a gene; V was cut back by 6 bases and J by 8 bases. The CDR3 is 16 residues long. In DNA form, the CDR3 reads TGTGCCAGCAGCTCTCAGACAGGGGGTTCGATTGAGCCCCAGCATTTT. Its protein is CASSSQTGGSIEPQHF.

The V and J genes are TRBV5-6 and TRBJ1-5, with 9 positions matching TRBD1. CDR1 is SGHDT, CDR2 YYEEEE, per germline. J was trimmed by 4 bases and V by 4 bases; bases with no gene match: 6. The CDR3 sequence is 15 residues long. CDR3 amino acids: CASSRTGTGNQPQHF. The CDR3 DNA is TGTGCCAGCAGCCGGACCGGGACAGGGAATCAGCCCCAGCATTTT.

This clonotype has a handful of counts. V usage is TRBV7-3 and J usage is TRBJ2-3; no clear D. The V end lost 5 bases, the J end lost 4 bases, and 7 bases lay between the germline ends. Germline values: CDR1 SGHTA, CDR2 FQGTGA. This CDR3 spans 12 amino acids. Written as DNA, the CDR3 is TGTGCCAGCAGCGATCTAGCAGATACGCAGTATTTT. Encoded protein: CASSDLADTQYF.